This T cell receptor (beta chain) was identified during a study of blood T cell repertoires in COVID-19. Study details: In each case, the material was cDNA or gDNA derived from T cells, B-cell-depleted T cells, or PBMCs.

Donors were grouped by their self-reported clinical history. Cohort 3 recovered donors had two negative PCRs, clearance, or symptom resolution. Libraries were prepared by immunoSEQ multiplex PCR; TCRdb keeps only in-frame clonotypes and omits some of them. The data show about 170,000 clones, about 88% seen once. The germline CDR1 and CDR2 sequences are SGHNT and YENEEA. The CDR3 totals 17 residues. With V trimmed by 4 bases and J by 2 bases, 6 bases remained unmatched. The sequence was obtained from a woman in her late teens or twenties who had recovered from COVID-19. The sample consisted of PBMCs or T cells enriched from blood (not recorded which). The chain uses TRBV11-3 and TRBJ2-3; 13 bases are a match to TRBD2. CDR3 loop: CASSSGTSGAFTDTQYF. The CDR3 DNA reads TGTGCCAGCAGCTCCGGGACTAGCGGGGCCTTCACAGATACGCAGTATTTT. The full variable domain, with the rest looked up from reference TRBV11-3 and TRBJ2-3, is EAGVVQSPRYKIIEKKQPVAFWCNPISGHNTLYWYLQNLGQGPELLIRYENEEAVDDSQLPKDRFSAERLKGVDSTLKIQPAELGDSAVYLCASSSGTSGAFTDTQYFGPGTRLTVL.